This T cell receptor beta chain was sequenced during a study of response to subunit inactivated influenza vaccine (dated by TCRdb to 2016 to 2019). Concerning the study at large: To follow how T cells responded to a trivalent subunit inactivated influenza vaccine, the researchers relied on deep quantitative profiling of the T cell receptor repertoire.

The library was obtained by RT-PCR. The instrument given in TCRdb is Illumina HiSeq 2500. The public reads were run again by TCRdb, first through fastp at Q25 and then through MiXCR, and only productive beta chains were kept. Here each entry gathers all rows of one CDR3 protein and keeps the most common genes and DNA. For this sample there are about 500,000 distinct CDR3 sequences; over 10% appear just once. The ten largest clones capture roughly 14% of the sample. Taken with the paper, the label for time point translates to: approximately 40 days after influenza vaccine administration. In the case of this clonotype: The antigen it binds to is not known. The sample holds no much larger clone one base away, and base qualities are not on file.

The full study reports these points: The authors proposed that each seasonal influenza vaccination may bring in only a limited number of new T cells.

CDR1 and CDR2 are drawn from the germline V gene: SNHLY, FYNNEI. Reading from cysteine to phenylalanine, the CDR3 counts 14 amino acids. The sequence is cut down to CDR3 DNA, 42 bases in frame from base 1. At the junction V is shortened by 6 bases and J by 4 bases; bases outside the gene matches: 8. Sample: PBMCs from blood, taken roughly 45 days after vaccination. The chain joins TRBV2 to TRBJ2-7, with 8 bases in between that match TRBD1. The source of this sequence is a man between 50 and 59 years old who received an inactivated influenza vaccine. Donor details come from another sample of the same person, matched by shared clones. The nucleotide sequence reads as follows: TGTGCCAGCAGGGAGTCAGGGGGCCTTTACGAGCAGTACTTC. This encodes CASRESGGLYEQYF.